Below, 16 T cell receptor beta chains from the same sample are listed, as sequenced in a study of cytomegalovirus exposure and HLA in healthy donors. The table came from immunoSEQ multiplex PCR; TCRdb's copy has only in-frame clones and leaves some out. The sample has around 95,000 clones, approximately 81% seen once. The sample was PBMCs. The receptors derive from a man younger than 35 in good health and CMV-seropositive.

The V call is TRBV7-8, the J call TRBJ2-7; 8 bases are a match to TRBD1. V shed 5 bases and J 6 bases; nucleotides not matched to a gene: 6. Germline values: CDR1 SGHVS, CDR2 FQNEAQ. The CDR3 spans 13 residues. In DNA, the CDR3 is TGTGCCAGCAGCCTTGGACAGGGTGGCGAGCAGTACGTC. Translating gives CASSLGQGGEQYV.

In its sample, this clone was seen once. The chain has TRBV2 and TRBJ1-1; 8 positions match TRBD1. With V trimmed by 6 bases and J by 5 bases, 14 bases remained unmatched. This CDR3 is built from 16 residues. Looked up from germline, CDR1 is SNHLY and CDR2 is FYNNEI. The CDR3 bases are TGTGCCAGCAGATGGACAGGGCTAGGGCGGAGGACTGAAGCTTTCTTT. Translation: CASRWTGLGRRTEAFF.

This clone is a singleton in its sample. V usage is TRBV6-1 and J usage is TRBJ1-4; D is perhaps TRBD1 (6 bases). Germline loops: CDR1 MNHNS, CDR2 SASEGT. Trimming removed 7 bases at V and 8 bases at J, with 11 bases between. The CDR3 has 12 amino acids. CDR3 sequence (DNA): TGTGCCAGCATCCAGGGGCACGAAAAACTGTTTTTT. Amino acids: CASIQGHEKLFF.

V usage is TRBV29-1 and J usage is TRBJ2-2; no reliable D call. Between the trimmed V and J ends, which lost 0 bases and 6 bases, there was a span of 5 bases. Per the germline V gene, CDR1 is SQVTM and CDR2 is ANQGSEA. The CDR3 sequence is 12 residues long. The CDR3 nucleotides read TGCAGCGTTGAAGATCGTCCCGGGGAGCTGTTTTTT. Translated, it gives CSVEDRPGELFF.

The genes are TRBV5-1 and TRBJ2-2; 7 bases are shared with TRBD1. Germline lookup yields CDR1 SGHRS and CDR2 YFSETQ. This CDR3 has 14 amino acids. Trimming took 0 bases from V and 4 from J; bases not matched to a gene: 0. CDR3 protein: CASSLGQGTGELFF. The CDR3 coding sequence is TGCGCCAGCAGCTTGGGACAGGGCACCGGGGAGCTGTTTTTT. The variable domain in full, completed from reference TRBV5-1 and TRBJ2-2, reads KAGVTQTPRYLIKTRGQQVTLSCSPISGHRSVSWYQQTPGQGLQFLFEYFSETQRNKGNFPGRFSGRQFSNSRSEMNVSTLELGDSALYLCASSLGQGTGELFFGEGSRLTVL.

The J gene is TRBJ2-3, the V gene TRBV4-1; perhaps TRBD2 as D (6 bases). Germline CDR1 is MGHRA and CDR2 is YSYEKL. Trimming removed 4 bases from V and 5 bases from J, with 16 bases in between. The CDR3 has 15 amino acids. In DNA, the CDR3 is TGCGCCAGCAGCCCACGGAGGGGCGAGGGAGATACGCAGTATTTT. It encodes CASSPRRGEGDTQYF.

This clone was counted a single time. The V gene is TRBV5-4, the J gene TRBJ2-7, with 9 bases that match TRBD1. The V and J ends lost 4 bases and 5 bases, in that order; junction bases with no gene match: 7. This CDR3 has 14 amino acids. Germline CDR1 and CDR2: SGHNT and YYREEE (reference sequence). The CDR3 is CASSAWDRVDEQYV. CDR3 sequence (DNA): TGTGCCAGCAGCGCCTGGGACAGGGTTGACGAGCAGTACGTC.

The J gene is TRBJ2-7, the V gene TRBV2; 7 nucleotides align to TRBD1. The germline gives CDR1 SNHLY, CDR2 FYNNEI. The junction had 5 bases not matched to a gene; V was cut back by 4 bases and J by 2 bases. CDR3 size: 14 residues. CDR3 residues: CASSVSGQTYEQYF. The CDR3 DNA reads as TGTGCCAGCAGTGTCTCGGGACAGACCTACGAGCAGTACTTC.

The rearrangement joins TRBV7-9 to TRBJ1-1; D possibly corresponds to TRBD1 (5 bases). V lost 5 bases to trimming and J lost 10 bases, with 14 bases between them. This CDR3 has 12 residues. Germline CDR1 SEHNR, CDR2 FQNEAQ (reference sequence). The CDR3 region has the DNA TGTGCCAGCAGCATTGACAGCCCGGGAGCTTTCTTT. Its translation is CASSIDSPGAFF. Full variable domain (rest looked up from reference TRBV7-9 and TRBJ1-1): DTGVSQNPRHKITKRGQNVTFRCDPISEHNRLYWYRQTLGQGPEFLTYFQNEAQLEKSRLLSDRFSAERPKGSFSTLEIQRTEQGDSAMYLCASSIDSPGAFFGQGTRLTVV.

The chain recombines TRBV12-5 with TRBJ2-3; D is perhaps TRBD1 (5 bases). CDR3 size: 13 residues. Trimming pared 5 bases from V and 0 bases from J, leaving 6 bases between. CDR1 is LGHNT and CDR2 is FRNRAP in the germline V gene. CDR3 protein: CASGRGSTDTQYF. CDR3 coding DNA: TGTGCTAGTGGTAGGGGCAGCACAGATACGCAGTATTTT.

The CDR3 is CASSPSRTSGRPYTQYF. In nucleotides, the CDR3 is TGTGCCAGCAGCCCCTCCAGGACTAGCGGGAGGCCTTATACGCAGTATTTT. The chain carries TRBV27 and TRBJ2-3, with 14 bases that match TRBD2. This CDR3 has 17 residues. V gave up 6 bases and J gave up 7 bases; unmatched junction bases: 12. Looked up from germline, CDR1 is MNHEY and CDR2 is SMNVEV (reference sequence).

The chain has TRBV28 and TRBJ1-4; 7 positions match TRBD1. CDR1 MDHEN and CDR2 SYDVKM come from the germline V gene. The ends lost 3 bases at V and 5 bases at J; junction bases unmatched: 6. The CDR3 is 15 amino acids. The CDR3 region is CASSFLGGQNEKLFF. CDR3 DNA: TGTGCCAGCAGTTTTTTGGGGGGACAGAATGAAAAACTGTTTTTT.

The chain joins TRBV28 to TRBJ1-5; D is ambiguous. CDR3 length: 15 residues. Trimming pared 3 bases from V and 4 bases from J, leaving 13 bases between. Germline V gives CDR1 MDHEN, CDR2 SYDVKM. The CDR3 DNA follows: TGTGCCAGCAGTTTTGGTGTGTCAGATAATCAGCCCCAGCATTTT. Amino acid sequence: CASSFGVSDNQPQHF. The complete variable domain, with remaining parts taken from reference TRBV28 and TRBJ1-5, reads DVKVTQSSRYLVKRTGEKVFLECVQDMDHENMFWYRQDPGLGLRLIYFSYDVKMKEKGDIPEGYSVSREKKERFSLILESASTNQTSMYLCASSFGVSDNQPQHFGDGTRLSIL.

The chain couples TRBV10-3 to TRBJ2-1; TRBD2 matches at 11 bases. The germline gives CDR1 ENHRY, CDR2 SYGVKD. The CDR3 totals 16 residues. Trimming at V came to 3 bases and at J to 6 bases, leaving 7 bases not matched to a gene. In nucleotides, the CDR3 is TGTGCCATCAGTGACGTACTAGCGGGAGTAGGCAATGAGCAGTTCTTC. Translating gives CAISDVLAGVGNEQFF.

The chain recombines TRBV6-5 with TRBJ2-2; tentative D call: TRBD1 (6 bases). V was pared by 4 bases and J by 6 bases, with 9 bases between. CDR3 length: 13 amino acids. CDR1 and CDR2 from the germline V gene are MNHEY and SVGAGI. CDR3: CASSSGDAGELFF. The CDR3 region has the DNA TGTGCCAGCAGTTCAGGGGACGCCGGGGAGCTGTTTTTT.

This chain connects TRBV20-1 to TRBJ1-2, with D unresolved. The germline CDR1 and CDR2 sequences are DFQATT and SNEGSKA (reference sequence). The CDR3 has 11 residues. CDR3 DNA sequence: TGCTTACTAACGGAAAACTATGGCTACACCTTC. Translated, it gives CLLTENYGYTF.